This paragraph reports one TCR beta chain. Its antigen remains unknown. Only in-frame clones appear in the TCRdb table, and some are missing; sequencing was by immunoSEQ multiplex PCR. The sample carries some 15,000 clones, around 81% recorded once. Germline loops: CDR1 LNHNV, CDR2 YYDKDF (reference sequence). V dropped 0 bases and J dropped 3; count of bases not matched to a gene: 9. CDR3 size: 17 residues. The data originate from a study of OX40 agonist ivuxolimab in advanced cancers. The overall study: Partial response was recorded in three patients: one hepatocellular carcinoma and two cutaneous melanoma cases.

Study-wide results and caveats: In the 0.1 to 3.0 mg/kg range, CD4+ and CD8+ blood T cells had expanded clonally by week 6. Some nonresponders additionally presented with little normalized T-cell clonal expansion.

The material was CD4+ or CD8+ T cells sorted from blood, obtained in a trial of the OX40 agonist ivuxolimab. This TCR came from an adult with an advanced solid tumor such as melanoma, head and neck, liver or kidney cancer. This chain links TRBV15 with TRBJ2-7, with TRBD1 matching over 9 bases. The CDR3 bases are TGTGCCACCAGCAGAGATTCGGGTGGACAGGGGATCTACGAGCAGTACTTC. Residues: CATSRDSGGQGIYEQYF.